This entry features one T cell receptor beta chain sequence. This entry belongs to a study of blood T cell repertoires in COVID-19. Seattle's cohort entered during active infection and was followed longitudinally. J lost 4 bases, V lost 2 bases, and 3 bases had no gene match. The CDR3 loop spans 15 amino acids. CDR1 is SNHLY and CDR2 is FYNNEI in the germline V gene. The repertoire was sequenced with immunoSEQ multiplex PCR; TCRdb's copy has only in-frame clones and lacks some. In the table there are 65,000 or so clones, approximately 88% of which are singletons. The chain couples TRBV2 to TRBJ2-3, with 10 bases lining up with TRBD2. The source is a man aged 25-40 years with COVID-19, enrolled during active disease. The sequencing input was peripheral blood. The CDR3 protein is CASSELAGVADTQYF. The DNA for the CDR3 is TGTGCCAGCAGTGAACTAGCGGGAGTTGCAGATACGCAGTATTTT.